This section outlines one T cell receptor (beta chain) sequence together with its context. Sequencing of TCR beta was performed on blood CD8+ T cells and on blood CD4+ T cells. Bulk CD8+ and CD4+ cells came from magnetic negative isolation; CD8+ TEMRA by FACS. The data are from a study of CD8 T cells in Susac syndrome. With random hexamers, roughly 0.5 to 1 ug RNA was reverse transcribed. Amplification of TCR beta CDR3 across 54 Vbeta and 13 Jbeta was performed with immunoSEQ multiplex PCR. Each CDR3 protein gets one entry after TCRdb re-called the immunoSEQ multiplex PCR reads with MiXCR. The sample lists over 100,000 distinct CDR3 sequences, about 95% occurring once. The sample taken for sequencing was CD4+ T cells from PBMCs. The source of this sequence is a human donor in good health.

This chain's CDR3 is CASSPTAGATDTQYF. The CDR3 coding sequence is TGTGCCAGCAGCCCCACGGCGGGAGCGACAGATACGCAGTATTTT. This sequence joins TRBV11-2 and TRBJ2-3, with TRBD2 identical over 7 bases. V gave up 5 bases and J gave up 3 bases; unmatched junction bases: 8. CDR3 length: 15 amino acids. Germline V gene sequence: CDR1 SGHAT, CDR2 FQNNGV.